This TCR beta chain was identified during a study of Ad26.COV2.S vaccination and SARS-CoV-2 variants. Remarks on this clone: Its antigen remains unknown.

Some clones are missing from TCRdb's copy, which holds only in-frame ones; the method was immunoSEQ multiplex PCR. The table shows about 420,000 clones, with around 87% occurring only once. V was shortened by 8 bases and J by 4 bases, with 9 bases between the two germline ends. This CDR3 is built from 12 residues. CDR1 SNHLY and CDR2 FYNNEI come from the germline V gene. Whole-study findings and limits: Ad26.COV2.S recipients had broader spike-specific TCRs (P = 0.0014). Spike-specific CD8+ and CD4+ T cell responses reportedly showed substantial breadth after vaccination.

The treatment denotes: around 19 received Ad26.COV2.S at low or high dose, single or two shots; five or six received placebo; per-sample allocation not given. It was on day 63 after the first vaccine or placebo injection that samples were taken. An adult aged 18-55 years in Boston served as the donor. The chain recombines TRBV2 with TRBJ1-5; tentative D call: TRBD1 (5 bases). This TCR came from a person aged 18-60 years who received the Ad26.COV2.S COVID-19 vaccine or a placebo. The input for sequencing was peripheral blood, taken in a trial of Ad26.COV2.S vaccine versus placebo. The CDR3 DNA sequence: TGTGCCAGCCAGGGCCCAAATCAGCCCCAGCATTTT. Protein sequence: CASQGPNQPQHF.